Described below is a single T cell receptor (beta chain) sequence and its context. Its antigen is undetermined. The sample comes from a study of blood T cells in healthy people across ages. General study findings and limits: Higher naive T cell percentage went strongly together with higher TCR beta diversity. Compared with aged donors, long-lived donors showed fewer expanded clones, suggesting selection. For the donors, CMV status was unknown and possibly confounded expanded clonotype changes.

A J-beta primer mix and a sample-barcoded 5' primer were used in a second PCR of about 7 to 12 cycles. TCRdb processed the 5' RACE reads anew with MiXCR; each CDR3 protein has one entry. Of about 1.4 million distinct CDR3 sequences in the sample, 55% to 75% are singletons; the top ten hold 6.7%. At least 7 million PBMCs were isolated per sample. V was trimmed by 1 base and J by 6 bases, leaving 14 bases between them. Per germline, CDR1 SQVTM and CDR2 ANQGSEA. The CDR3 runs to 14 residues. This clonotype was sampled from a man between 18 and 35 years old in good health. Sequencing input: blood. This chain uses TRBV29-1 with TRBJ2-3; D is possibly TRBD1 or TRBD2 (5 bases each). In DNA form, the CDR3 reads TGCAGCGTTGAAGGGCTAGCCAAGGGGGATACGCAGTATTTT. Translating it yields CSVEGLAKGDTQYF.